This T cell receptor (beta chain) is drawn from a study of cytomegalovirus exposure and HLA in healthy donors. With 60 Vbeta and 13 Jbeta primers, the PCR was carried out. TCRdb keeps only in-frame clones here, not all; method: immunoSEQ multiplex PCR. Here the sample spans about 140,000 clones, 60% to 80% being singletons. Concerning this clone: Its antigen is unidentified.

The germline CDR1 and CDR2 sequences are MDHEN and SYDVKM. The CDR3 is 14 amino acids. V lost 6 bases and J lost 7, with 18 bases in between. Study-wide points: Among CMV-associated TCR beta chains, most appeared HLA-restricted in a later analysis. Reportedly, a later analysis found an Asian-associated ancestry cluster had fewer N-insertions than the roughly 700-donor mean. Analysis was performed later, and it showed HLA-associated TCR beta chains to be more clonally expanded than equally common others.

The origin of this receptor is a woman in her twenties or thirties in good health and CMV-seronegative. Sequencing was done on a sample of PBMCs. The V and J genes are TRBV28 and TRBJ2-5; possibly TRBD1 for D (6 bases). The CDR3 nucleotides read TGTGCCAGCAGCACTACAGGGACGAGAGGGACCCAGTACTTC. It encodes CASSTTGTRGTQYF.